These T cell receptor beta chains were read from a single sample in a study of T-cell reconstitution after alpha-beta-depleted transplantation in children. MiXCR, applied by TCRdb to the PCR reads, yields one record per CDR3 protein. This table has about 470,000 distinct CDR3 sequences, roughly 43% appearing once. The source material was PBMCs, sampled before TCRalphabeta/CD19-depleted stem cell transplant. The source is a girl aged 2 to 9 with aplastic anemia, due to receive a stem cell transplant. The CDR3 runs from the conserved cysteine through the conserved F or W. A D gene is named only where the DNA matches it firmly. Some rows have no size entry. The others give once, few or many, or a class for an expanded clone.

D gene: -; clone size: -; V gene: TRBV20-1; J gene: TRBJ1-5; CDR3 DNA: TGCAGTGCTAGAGATAGCGGCGGCCGGGGCAATCAGCCCCAGCATTTT; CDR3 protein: CSARDSGGRGNQPQHF
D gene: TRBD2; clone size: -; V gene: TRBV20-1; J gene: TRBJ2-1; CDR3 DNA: TGCAGTGCTATGGCAATTAGCGGGCGACACTCCTACAATGAGCAGTTCTTC; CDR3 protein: CSAMAISGRHSYNEQFF
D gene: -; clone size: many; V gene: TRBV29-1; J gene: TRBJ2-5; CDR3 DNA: TGCAGCGTTGGGAAGAAACAAGAGACCCAGTACTTC; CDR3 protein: CSVGKKQETQYF
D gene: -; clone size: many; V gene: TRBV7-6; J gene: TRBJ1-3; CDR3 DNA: TGTGCCAGCAGCTTAGCAGTCAGAAACACCATATATTTT; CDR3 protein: CASSLAVRNTIYF
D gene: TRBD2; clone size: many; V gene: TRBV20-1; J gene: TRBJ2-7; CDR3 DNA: TGCAGTGCTAGTGGCCCCGTCCTAGCGGGAGGCTACGAGCAGTACTTC; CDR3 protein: CSASGPVLAGGYEQYF
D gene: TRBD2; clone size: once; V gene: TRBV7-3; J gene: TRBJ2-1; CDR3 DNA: TGTGCCAGCAGCTTCGCGGGAGGGGCTTACAATGAGCAGTTCTTC; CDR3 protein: CASSFAGGAYNEQFF
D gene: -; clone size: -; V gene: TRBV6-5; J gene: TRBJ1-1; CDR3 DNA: TGTGCCAGCAGTTACGAAGCTCAGGGGCCCAAGCGAACTGAAGCTTTCTTT; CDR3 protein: CASSYEAQGPKRTEAFF
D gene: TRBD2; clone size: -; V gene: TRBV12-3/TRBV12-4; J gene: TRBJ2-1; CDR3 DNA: TGTGCCAGCAGTCATCCAGGACTAGCGGTATACAATGAGCAGTTCTTC; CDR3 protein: CASSHPGLAVYNEQFF
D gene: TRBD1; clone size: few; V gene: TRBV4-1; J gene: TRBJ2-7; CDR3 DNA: TGCGCCAGCAGCCAAGTTAGTGGGGACAGATCCTACGAGCAGTACTTC; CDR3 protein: CASSQVSGDRSYEQYF
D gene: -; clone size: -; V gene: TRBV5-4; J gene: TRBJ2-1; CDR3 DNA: TGTGCCAGCAGCTTGCCTTGGACAAATTACAATGAGCAGTTCTTC; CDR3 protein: CASSLPWTNYNEQFF
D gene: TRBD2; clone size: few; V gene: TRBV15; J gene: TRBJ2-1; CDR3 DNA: TGTGCCACCAGCGTAACCCCGGGGGGGTCCTACAATGAGCAGTTCTTC; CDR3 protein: CATSVTPGGSYNEQFF
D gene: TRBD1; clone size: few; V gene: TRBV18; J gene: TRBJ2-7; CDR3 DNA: TGTGCCAGCTCACGAGACAGGGGAACTAACTACGAGCAGTACTTC; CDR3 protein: CASSRDRGTNYEQYF
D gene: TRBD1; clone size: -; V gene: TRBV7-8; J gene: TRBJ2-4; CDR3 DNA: TGTGCCAGCAGCTTGCTACCCCTGGGAACAGGGGGCTTGGGAAACATTCAGTACTTC; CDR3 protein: CASSLLPLGTGGLGNIQYF
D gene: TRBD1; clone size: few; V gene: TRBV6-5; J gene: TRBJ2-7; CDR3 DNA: TGTGCCAGCAGTTACTCCCGGCCCGGGACAGGTTCCTACGAGCAGTACTTC; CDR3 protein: CASSYSRPGTGSYEQYF
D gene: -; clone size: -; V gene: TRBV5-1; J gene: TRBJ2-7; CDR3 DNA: TGCGCCAGCAGCTTGGGATGGGGCTCCTACGAGCAGTACTTC; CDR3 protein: CASSLGWGSYEQYF
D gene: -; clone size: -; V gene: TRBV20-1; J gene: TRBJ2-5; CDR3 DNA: TGCAGTGCCGAAAGTACAGGGTACCAAGAGACCCAGTACTTC; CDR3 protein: CSAESTGYQETQYF
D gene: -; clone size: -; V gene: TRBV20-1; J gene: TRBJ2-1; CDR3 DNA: TGCAGTGTGGTCGGGGGGCTGAATGAGCAGTTCTTC; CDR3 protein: CSVVGGLNEQFF
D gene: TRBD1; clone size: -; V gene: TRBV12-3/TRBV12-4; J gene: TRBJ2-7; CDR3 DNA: TGTGCCAGCAGTTTAAGGGGGCACTACGAGCAGTACTTC; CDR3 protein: CASSLRGHYEQYF
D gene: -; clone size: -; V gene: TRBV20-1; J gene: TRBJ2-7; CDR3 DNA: TGCAGTGCCCTCCGGGACGTCTCCTACGAGCAGTACTTC; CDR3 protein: CSALRDVSYEQYF
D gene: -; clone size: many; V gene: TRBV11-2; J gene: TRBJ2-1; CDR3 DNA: TGTGCCAGCAGCTACTCCTACAATGAGCAGTTCTTC; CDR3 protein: CASSYSYNEQFF
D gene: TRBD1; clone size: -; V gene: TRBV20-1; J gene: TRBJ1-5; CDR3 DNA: TGCAGTGCAAGGACAGGGGGCCAGCCCCAGCATTTT; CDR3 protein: CSARTGGQPQHF
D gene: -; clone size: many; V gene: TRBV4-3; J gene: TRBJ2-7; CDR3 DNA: TGCGCCAGCAGCCAAGGCCGCGGGATCGGGTACGAGCAGTACTTC; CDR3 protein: CASSQGRGIGYEQYF
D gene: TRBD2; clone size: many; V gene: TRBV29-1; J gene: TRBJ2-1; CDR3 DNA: TGCAGCGTTCCCAGAAGCGGGAGGGCCTACAATGAGCAGTTCTTC; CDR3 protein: CSVPRSGRAYNEQFF
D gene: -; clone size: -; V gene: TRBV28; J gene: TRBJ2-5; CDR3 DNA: TGTGCCAGCAGTTCACCCCTTGGACGGCAAGAGACCCAGTACTTC; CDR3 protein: CASSSPLGRQETQYF
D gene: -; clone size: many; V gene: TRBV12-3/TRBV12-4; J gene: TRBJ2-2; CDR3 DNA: TGTGCCAGCTGTTTACGCGTGTCAGCCGGGGCCCGCGGCACCGGGGAGCTGTTTTTT; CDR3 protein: CASCLRVSAGARGTGELFF
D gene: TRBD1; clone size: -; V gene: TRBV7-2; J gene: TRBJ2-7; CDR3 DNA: TGTGCCAGCAGCCCGGGACAGGGGGCGAAAGGCGAGCAGTACTTC; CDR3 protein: CASSPGQGAKGEQYF
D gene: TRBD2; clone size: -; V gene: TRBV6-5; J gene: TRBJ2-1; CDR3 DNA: TGTGCCAGCAGTTACGGGCTAGCGGGAGTTGATGAGCAGTTCTTC; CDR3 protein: CASSYGLAGVDEQFF
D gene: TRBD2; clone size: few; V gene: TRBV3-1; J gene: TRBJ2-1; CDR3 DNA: TGTGCCAGCAGCCGGGGGGGTGGCGGGAGGTCCAATGAGCAGTTCTTC; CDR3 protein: CASSRGGGGRSNEQFF
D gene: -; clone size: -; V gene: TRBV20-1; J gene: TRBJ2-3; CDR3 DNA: TGCAGTGCCCTTGGTCTAGCTACAGATACGCAGTATTTT; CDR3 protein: CSALGLATDTQYF
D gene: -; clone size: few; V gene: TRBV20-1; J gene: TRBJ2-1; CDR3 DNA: TGCAGTGCTAGAGAAGGACTCTCCTACAATGAGCAGTTCTTC; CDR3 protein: CSAREGLSYNEQFF
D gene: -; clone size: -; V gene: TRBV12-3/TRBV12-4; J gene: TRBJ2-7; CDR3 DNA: TGTGCCAGCAGTTTCCGGGACCTCGGGGTCCACGAGCAGTACTTC; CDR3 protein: CASSFRDLGVHEQYF
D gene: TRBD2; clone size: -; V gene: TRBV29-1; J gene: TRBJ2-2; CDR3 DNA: TGCACCCGTCCCGGTAGCGGGAGGGCCCGGGAGCTGTTTTTT; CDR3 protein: CTRPGSGRARELFF
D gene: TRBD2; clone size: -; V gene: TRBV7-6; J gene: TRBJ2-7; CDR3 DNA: TGTGCCAGCAGCTTAGAGGTGGCGGGAGGGCTCTACGAGCAGTACTTC; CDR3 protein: CASSLEVAGGLYEQYF
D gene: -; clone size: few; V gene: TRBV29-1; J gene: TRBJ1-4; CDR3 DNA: TGCAGCGTTGGCAGTGTAGGGGAAAAACTGTTTTTT; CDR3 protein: CSVGSVGEKLFF
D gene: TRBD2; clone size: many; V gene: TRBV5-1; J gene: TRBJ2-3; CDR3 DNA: TGCGCCAGCAGCTTGGCTAATCCTTCGGGGGGTCCCCGCACAGATACGCAGTATTTT; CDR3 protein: CASSLANPSGGPRTDTQYF